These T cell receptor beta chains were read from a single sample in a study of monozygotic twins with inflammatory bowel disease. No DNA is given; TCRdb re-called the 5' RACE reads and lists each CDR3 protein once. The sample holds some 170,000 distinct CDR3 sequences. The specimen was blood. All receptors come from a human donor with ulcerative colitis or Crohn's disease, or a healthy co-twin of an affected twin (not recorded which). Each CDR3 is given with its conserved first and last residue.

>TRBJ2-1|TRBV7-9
CASSLRASGRSEQFF
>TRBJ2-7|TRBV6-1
CASSRAHRDRGGEQYF
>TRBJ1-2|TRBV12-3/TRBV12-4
CASSLEYHGYTF
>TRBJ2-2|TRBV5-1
CASSAGNANTGELFF
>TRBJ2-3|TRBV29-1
CSALATFRTDTQYF
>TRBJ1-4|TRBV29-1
CSVEDLEGIGEKLFF
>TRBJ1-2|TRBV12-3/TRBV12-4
CASSPGSQVYGYTF
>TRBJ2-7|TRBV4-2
CASSHFDRGDYEQYF
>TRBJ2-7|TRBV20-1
CSAVRDRVPYEQYF
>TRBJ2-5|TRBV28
CASSAKGRIETQYF
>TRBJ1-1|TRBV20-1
CSARGRGRWGGTEAFF
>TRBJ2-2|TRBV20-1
CSPSRTGGSTGELFF
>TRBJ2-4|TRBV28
CASSPRTGTDIQYF
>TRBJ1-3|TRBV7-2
CASSNPGLAGF
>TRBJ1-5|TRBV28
CASSLFGGEQPQHF
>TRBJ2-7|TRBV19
CASSIRIPYEQYF
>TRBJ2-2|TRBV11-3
CASSLWQGANTGELFF
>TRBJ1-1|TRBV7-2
CASSFGPMNTEAFF
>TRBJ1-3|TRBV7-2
CASSWGTAISGNTIYF
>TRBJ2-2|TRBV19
CASSILQGLTGELFF
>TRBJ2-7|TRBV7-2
CASSPRRAGTVLYF
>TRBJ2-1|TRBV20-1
CSAKISGSHPRQFF
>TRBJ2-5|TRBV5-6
CASSFQYQETQYF
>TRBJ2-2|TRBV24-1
CATSDLSLANTGELFF
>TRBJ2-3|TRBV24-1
CATSDFRAEGTDTQYF
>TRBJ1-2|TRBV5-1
CASSFDGALFGYTF
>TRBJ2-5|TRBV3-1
CASSQVDGETQYF
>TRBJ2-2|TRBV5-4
CAGSLASSGELFF
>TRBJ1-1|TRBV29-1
CSVRTGGSTEAFF
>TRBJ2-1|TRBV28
CASKQEDRLYNEQFF
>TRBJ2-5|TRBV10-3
CAIRGDRGNQETQYF
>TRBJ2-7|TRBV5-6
CASSKLAESYEQYF
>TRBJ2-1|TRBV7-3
CASSFSSGRAGPYNEQFF
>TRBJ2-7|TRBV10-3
CAIGTSSYEQYF
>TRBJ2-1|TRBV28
CASSFLESSYNEQFF